Sequencing of this T cell receptor beta chain was carried out in a study of cytomegalovirus exposure and HLA in healthy donors. Turning to this clone: Its antigen is undetermined.

13 Jbeta primers and 60 Vbeta primers were used for the PCR. Data came from immunoSEQ multiplex PCR; TCRdb stores just in-frame clones and leaves some out. Of over 50,000 clones in the sample, about 89% are singletons; the top ten hold approximately 1.5%. Overall study results and limits: Earlier analysis found most TCR beta V segments productive about 90% or about 30% of the time.

The V and J ends lost 4 bases and 2 bases, in that order; junction bases with no gene match: 4. Germline V gene lookup returns CDR1 LNHDA and CDR2 SQIVND (reference sequence). The CDR3 contains 15 residues. This chain links TRBV19 with TRBJ2-1, with 8 bases lining up with TRBD2. The TCR originated in a man younger than 40 in good health and CMV-seropositive. The specimen was PBMCs. The CDR3 bases are TGTGCCAGTAGTAGAGCGGGAGTTCCCTACAATGAGCAGTTCTTC. Translating it yields CASSRAGVPYNEQFF.